The 21 T cell receptor beta chains below were found in one sample sequenced in a study of shared clonotypes between healthy human individuals. Only in-frame clones appear in the TCRdb table, and some are missing; sequencing was by immunoSEQ multiplex PCR. The sample comprises under 1,900,000 clones, about 98.5% of which are singletons, and 0.3% to 0.45% rests with the top ten. Sequencing was done on a sample of naive CD4+ T cells sorted from blood. Subset given: CD45RA+ positively selected. The origin of the receptors is a man younger than 45 in good health.

The rearrangement uses TRBV9 and TRBJ1-1; D is possibly TRBD1 (6 bases). The CDR3 loop spans 13 amino acids. The germline V gene encodes CDR1 SGDLS and CDR2 YYNGEE. V lost 0 bases to trimming and J lost 3 bases, with 6 bases between them. In nucleotides, the CDR3 is TGTGCCAGCAGCGTAGAGGGGGACACTGAAGCTTTCTTT. This gives the protein CASSVEGDTEAFF.

The chain joins TRBV18 to TRBJ1-1; no definite D call. The germline V gene encodes CDR1 KGHSH and CDR2 LQKENI. The CDR3 extends over 12 amino acids. The V end lost 6 bases, the J end lost 1 base, and 6 bases lay between the germline ends. CDR3 region: CASSHSNTEAFF. In DNA, the CDR3 is TGTGCCAGCTCGCACTCGAACACTGAAGCTTTCTTT.

This rearrangement joins TRBV4-1 to TRBJ1-4; D is unresolved. This CDR3 contains 14 residues. The V gene lost 0 bases and the J gene lost 8 bases, with 10 bases spanning the gap. The germline gives CDR1 MGHRA, CDR2 YSYEKL. CDR3 amino acids: CASSQEVAREKLFF. In nucleotides, the CDR3 is TGCGCCAGCAGCCAAGAAGTTGCTCGAGAAAAACTGTTTTTT.

The J gene is TRBJ2-1, the V gene TRBV9, with D perhaps TRBD2 (6 bases). The CDR3 sequence is 15 residues long. Germline V gives CDR1 SGDLS, CDR2 YYNGEE. Trimming removed 2 bases at V and 5 bases at J, with 14 bases between. The CDR3 region has the DNA TGTGCCAGCAGCGTTCTACGGGAGCCTCACAATGAGCAGTTCTTC. Its protein product is CASSVLREPHNEQFF.

The chain couples TRBV10-3 to TRBJ1-2; no reliable D call. V was cut by 0 bases and J by 7 bases, with 18 bases left in between. Per the germline V gene, CDR1 is ENHRY and CDR2 is SYGVKD. The CDR3 loop spans 16 amino acids. In DNA, the CDR3 is TGTGCCATCAGTGAGTCGATATCGGGTAGCGGAGTTGGCTACACCTTC. Translation: CAISESISGSGVGYTF.

This clone was observed a few times. One end of the junction is discordant with germline, which a read error may explain. The chain is built from TRBV2 and TRBJ2-7; TRBD1 aligns across 7 bases. This CDR3 contains 10 residues. CDR1 SNHLY and CDR2 FYNNEI come from the germline V gene. This CDR3 is CASKPGQRHF. The CDR3 nucleotides are TGTGCCAGCAAGCCGGGACAGCGGCACTTC.

This chain uses TRBV5-4 with TRBJ2-1; D is uncertain. Trimming took 4 bases from V and 7 from J, leaving 18 bases between them. Germline values: CDR1 SGHNT, CDR2 YYREEE (reference sequence). The CDR3 length is 15 residues. The CDR3 is CASSPIRAVKNEQFF. Written as DNA, the CDR3 is TGTGCCAGCAGCCCCATCCGGGCTGTGAAGAATGAGCAGTTCTTC.

The rearrangement joins TRBV7-9 to TRBJ2-2; D perhaps matches TRBD1 (5 bases). The germline V and J ends were trimmed by 5 bases and 5 bases, with 9 bases remaining between them. Looked up from germline, CDR1 is SEHNR and CDR2 is FQNEAQ (reference sequence). The CDR3 covers 13 residues. The CDR3 loop is CASSPGLTGELFF. The CDR3 DNA sequence: TGTGCCAGCAGCCCAGGGCTTACCGGGGAGCTGTTTTTT. The complete variable domain, with remaining parts taken from reference TRBV7-9 and TRBJ2-2, reads DTGVSQNPRHKITKRGQNVTFRCDPISEHNRLYWYRQTLGQGPEFLTYFQNEAQLEKSRLLSDRFSAERPKGSFSTLEIQRTEQGDSAMYLCASSPGLTGELFFGEGSRLTVL.

CDR3 residues: CAVTRGQADTEAFF. The DNA for the CDR3 is TGTGCCGTAACCAGGGGACAGGCGGACACTGAAGCTTTCTTT. The chain links TRBV6-1 to TRBJ1-1; 8 bases fit TRBD1. Trimming at V came to 11 bases and at J to 3 bases, leaving 11 bases not matched to a gene. CDR1 is MNHNS, CDR2 SASEGT, per germline. The CDR3 is 14 amino acids.

The chain carries TRBV7-9 and TRBJ1-4, with 8 bases identical to TRBD1. The V and J ends lost 5 bases and 8 bases, in that order; junction bases with no gene match: 10. The CDR3 is 15 residues long. Germline V gives CDR1 SEHNR, CDR2 FQNEAQ (reference sequence). The CDR3 DNA sequence: TGTGCCAGCAGCCTCGGACAGGGCCCTCGGGAAAAACTGTTTTTT. Residues: CASSLGQGPREKLFF.

The chain recombines TRBV5-4 with TRBJ2-7; TRBD1 matches at 8 bases. Germline loops: CDR1 SGHNT, CDR2 YYREEE (reference sequence). The CDR3 totals 16 residues. V dropped 4 bases and J dropped 7; count of bases not matched to a gene: 16. The CDR3 DNA follows: TGTGCCAGCAGCAGGAGATCCGGGACAGGAATGGAGGAGCAGTACTTC. Protein: CASSRRSGTGMEEQYF.

The chain couples TRBV5-1 to TRBJ2-5; D is possibly TRBD2 (6 bases). With 4 bases removed from V and 3 bases from J, the gap between germline ends came to 16 bases. This CDR3 is 15 amino acids long. Germline V gene lookup returns CDR1 SGHRS and CDR2 YFSETQ. As DNA, the CDR3 is TGCGCCAGCAGCATCCCGAGGGGACTGGAAGAGACCCAGTACTTC. It codes for CASSIPRGLEETQYF.

The V gene is TRBV5-1, the J gene TRBJ2-1, with 10 bases that match TRBD2. The CDR3 consists of 14 residues. Trimming cost V 3 bases and J 7 bases; bases outside gene matches: 4. Germline V gene data show CDR1 as SGHRS and CDR2 as YFSETQ. The CDR3 nucleotides read TGCGCCAGCAGCTCTAGCGGGAGCGAAAATGAGCAGTTCTTC. Its protein product is CASSSSGSENEQFF.

The V gene is TRBV9, the J gene TRBJ1-1, with a possible D match to TRBD1 (6 bases). This CDR3 comprises 13 residues. CDR1 is SGDLS, CDR2 YYNGEE, per germline. V was shortened by 3 bases and J by 11 bases, with 17 bases between the two germline ends. The CDR3 reads CASSAGSGASAFF. As DNA, the CDR3 is TGTGCCAGCAGCGCCGGTTCGGGGGCCTCGGCTTTCTTT.

The J gene is TRBJ1-5, the V gene TRBV15, with TRBD1 identical over 8 bases. V dropped 2 bases and J dropped 7; count of bases not matched to a gene: 10. Looked up from germline, CDR1 is LNHNV and CDR2 is YYDKDF (reference sequence). This CDR3 region has 16 residues. The CDR3 is CATSRYDRGPTQPQHF. CDR3 coding DNA: TGTGCCACCAGCAGATACGACAGGGGTCCGACCCAGCCCCAGCATTTT.

The chain is built from TRBV28 and TRBJ2-7; weak D call: TRBD1 (6 bases). Germline V CDR1 and CDR2: MDHEN, SYDVKM. The CDR3 has 15 amino acids. Trimming shortened V by 5 bases and J by 0 bases, and 14 bases separated the two germline ends. CDR3 loop: CASSPRRTASYEQYF. The CDR3, as DNA: TGTGCCAGCAGTCCCCGGAGGACAGCCTCCTACGAGCAGTACTTC.

The V gene is TRBV5-1, the J gene TRBJ2-2, with 9 nucleotides matching TRBD1. With V trimmed by 0 bases and J by 5 bases, 8 bases remained unmatched. This CDR3 has 17 residues. From germline, CDR1 is SGHRS and CDR2 YFSETQ. The CDR3 DNA reads TGCGCCAGCAGCTTGGCCTTGGGGACAGGGTGGACCGGGGAGCTGTTTTTT. As protein: CASSLALGTGWTGELFF.

Remarks on this clone: This same CDR3 is encoded by further DNA sequences in the sample. The CDR3 region is CASSETGSSGNTIYF. CDR3 sequence (DNA): TGCGCCAGCAGCGAGACAGGATCCTCTGGAAACACCATATATTTT. The chain couples TRBV5-1 to TRBJ1-3; D may be TRBD1 (6 bases). Germline loops: CDR1 SGHRS, CDR2 YFSETQ. V was trimmed by 4 bases and J by 0 bases, leaving 11 bases between them. This CDR3 comprises 15 residues.

This chain uses TRBV11-1 with TRBJ2-7; 8 nucleotides align to TRBD1. Germline V gene sequence: CDR1 SGHAT, CDR2 FQDESV (reference sequence). This CDR3 region has 15 residues. After removal of 5 bases from V and 2 bases from J, the junction contained 8 bases not matched to a gene. The CDR3 loop reads CASSAGQGFPYEQYF. The CDR3, as DNA: TGTGCCAGCAGCGCCGGACAGGGCTTCCCCTACGAGCAGTACTTC.

The V call is TRBV7-9, the J call TRBJ2-3, with no clear D. The CDR3 runs 13 residues. From germline, CDR1 is SEHNR and CDR2 FQNEAQ (reference sequence). V dropped 0 bases and J dropped 8 bases, with 9 bases sitting between them. The CDR3 loop reads CASSLASEGTQYF. CDR3 DNA: TGTGCCAGCAGCTTAGCCAGCGAAGGTACGCAGTATTTT.

The V gene is TRBV2, the J gene TRBJ1-1; D gene uncertain. Germline V gene sequence: CDR1 SNHLY, CDR2 FYNNEI. The CDR3 spans 13 residues. V dropped 0 bases and J dropped 4 bases, with 6 bases sitting between them. The CDR3 coding sequence is TGTGCCAGCAGTGAAGCGTGGTCCACTGAAGCTTTCTTT. Translation gives CASSEAWSTEAFF.